Following are 17 T cell receptor beta chains from one sample sequenced in a study of blood T cell repertoires in COVID-19. Sequencing was performed with immunoSEQ multiplex PCR; in TCRdb, only in-frame clones are kept and a portion is missing. Of over 200,000 clones in the sample, under 90% were seen once. Sequences were obtained from PBMCs or T cells enriched from blood (not recorded which). These receptors came from a man between 60 and 70 years old who had recovered from COVID-19.

This clone was seen just once. The V call is TRBV7-2, the J call TRBJ1-1; possibly TRBD1 for D (6 bases). The CDR3 consists of 13 residues. The V gene's germline CDR1 is SGHTA and CDR2 FQGNSA. The V gene lost 1 base and the J gene lost 6 bases, with 9 bases spanning the gap. CDR3 bases: TGTGCCAGCAGCTTAGGGGGGCCGGCTGAAGCTTTCTTT. Its protein product is CASSLGGPAEAFF. Full variable domain (missing parts from reference TRBV7-2 and TRBJ1-1): GAGVSQSPSNKVTEKGKDVELRCDPISGHTALYWYRQSLGQGLEFLIYFQGNSAPDKSGLPSDRFSAERTGGSVSTLTIQRTQQEDSAVYLCASSLGGPAEAFFGQGTRLTVV.

The V and J genes are TRBV5-1 and TRBJ2-3, with TRBD1 matching 7 bases. V trimming: 3 bases; J trimming: 0 bases; junction bases outside the gene matches: 4. Per germline, CDR1 SGHRS and CDR2 YFSETQ. This CDR3 spans 15 amino acids. The CDR3 DNA follows: TGCGCCAGCAGCTCCGGGGACAGTAGCACAGATACGCAGTATTTT. Translated, it gives CASSSGDSSTDTQYF.

The J gene is TRBJ1-2, the V gene TRBV30; no clear D gene. Trimming took 6 bases from V and 8 from J, leaving 25 bases between them. Germline V gene lookup returns CDR1 GTSNPN and CDR2 SVGIG (reference sequence). The CDR3 runs to 15 residues. The CDR3, as DNA: TGTGCCTGCCCCTCAAGCTTTGGGCGGGTTATGGGCTACACCTTC. Its protein is CACPSSFGRVMGYTF.

This clone was seen just once. The chain recombines TRBV25-1 with TRBJ2-1; 7 bases map to TRBD2. V trimming: 1 base; J trimming: 3 bases; junction bases outside the gene matches: 3. The CDR3 has 15 amino acids. Germline V gene lookup returns CDR1 MGHDK and CDR2 SYGVNS. CDR3 sequence reads: CASSEFRDYYNEQFF. The CDR3 DNA is TGTGCCAGCAGTGAATTTAGGGACTACTACAATGAGCAGTTCTTC.

A remark on this clone: The sample holds other DNA sequences that translate to the same CDR3. The chain recombines TRBV5-1 with TRBJ1-3, with D possibly being TRBD1 (6 bases). The CDR3 covers 14 residues. Germline V gives CDR1 SGHRS, CDR2 YFSETQ. Trimming cost V 0 bases and J 4 bases, with 8 bases left between them. The CDR3, as DNA: TGCGCCAGCAGCTTGGCAGGGGTAGGAAACACCATATATTTT. The encoded protein is CASSLAGVGNTIYF.

Note on this clone: Different DNA sequences within this sample yield the same CDR3. The genes are TRBV5-1 and TRBJ2-7, with TRBD1 identical over 8 bases. The V gene end was trimmed by 4 bases and the J gene end by 3 bases; junction bases not matched to a gene: 3. Germline CDR1 reads SGHRS; CDR2 reads YFSETQ. This CDR3 comprises 13 residues. Here the CDR3 reads CASSSTGGYEQYF. The DNA of the CDR3 is TGCGCCAGCAGCAGTACAGGGGGCTACGAGCAGTACTTC.

This sequence joins TRBV5-4 and TRBJ2-1; 11 bases agree with TRBD2. The CDR3 is 15 amino acids. Germline-derived CDR1 and CDR2 are SGHNT and YYREEE (reference sequence). V lost 6 bases, J lost 7 bases, and 9 bases stayed unmatched. CDR3 residues: CASNNKLAGENEQFF. CDR3 coding DNA: TGTGCCAGCAACAACAAACTAGCGGGAGAAAATGAGCAGTTCTTC.

In this sample, this clone turned up a few times. The chain joins TRBV27 to TRBJ2-3; 15 nucleotides align to TRBD2. Germline V gene data show CDR1 as MNHEY and CDR2 as SMNVEV (reference sequence). The CDR3 covers 19 residues. V was pared by 4 bases and J by 5 bases, with 13 bases of the junction left unmatched. For the CDR3, the DNA is TGTGCCAGCAGTTCCGATAGGCGGACTAGCGGGGGGGCGGTAGATACGCAGTATTTT. Translated: CASSSDRRTSGGAVDTQYF.

V gene TRBV30 combines with J gene TRBJ1-2, with D unclear. CDR3 length: 15 residues. Germline CDR1 is GTSNPN and CDR2 is SVGIG (reference sequence). Trimming shortened V by 0 bases and J by 1 base, and 12 bases separated the two germline ends. The chain's CDR3 is CAWSVMRYHNYGYTF. CDR3 DNA: TGTGCCTGGAGTGTCATGCGGTACCATAACTATGGCTACACCTTC.

The chain carries TRBV19 and TRBJ2-2; 8 bases line up with TRBD1. Germline CDR1 LNHDA, CDR2 SQIVND (reference sequence). V lost 7 bases to trimming and J lost 6 bases; unmatched junction nucleotides: 4. This CDR3 spans 13 amino acids. The CDR3 loop is CASKDRVAGELFF. CDR3 DNA: TGTGCCAGTAAGGACAGGGTGGCCGGGGAGCTGTTTTTT.

The chain joins TRBV7-2 to TRBJ1-5; D is perhaps TRBD1 (6 bases). This CDR3 region has 14 residues. The germline CDR1 and CDR2 sequences are SGHTA and FQGNSA. Trimming cost V 5 bases and J 1 base, with 9 bases left between them. CDR3 sequence: CASSATGSNQPQHF. CDR3 in DNA: TGTGCCAGCAGCGCAACAGGGAGCAATCAGCCCCAGCATTTT.

V is TRBV7-2 and J is TRBJ1-5; no reliable D call. There are 14 residues in the CDR3. V was cut by 6 bases and J by 7 bases, with 16 bases left in between. Germline V gene lookup returns CDR1 SGHTA and CDR2 FQGNSA. Here the CDR3 DNA reads TGTGCCAGCAGTCAAGCTCGGGGTGGCCAGCCCCAGCATTTT. It specifies CASSQARGGQPQHF.

V gene TRBV19 combines with J gene TRBJ1-4; no clear D. CDR1 and CDR2 (germline): LNHDA, SQIVND (reference sequence). The V end lost 3 bases, the J end lost 0 bases, and 11 bases lay between the germline ends. CDR3 length: 16 amino acids. CDR3: CASSMVEQATNEKLFF. The CDR3 DNA is TGTGCCAGTAGTATGGTGGAGCAAGCAACTAATGAAAAACTGTTTTTT.

The rearrangement uses TRBV15 and TRBJ2-3, with D hard to call. CDR3 length: 15 residues. Germline V gene sequence: CDR1 LNHNV, CDR2 YYDKDF (reference sequence). With 0 bases removed from V and 6 bases from J, the gap between germline ends came to 13 bases. CDR3 bases: TGTGCCACCAGCAGAGATCTCGGAGCCGGCGATACGCAGTATTTT. Translating it yields CATSRDLGAGDTQYF. The whole variable domain, remainder taken from reference TRBV15 and TRBJ2-3, is DAMVIQNPRYQVTQFGKPVTLSCSQTLNHNVMYWYQQKSSQAPKLLFHYYDKDFNNEADTPDNFQSRRPNTSFCFLDIRSPGLGDTAMYLCATSRDLGAGDTQYFGPGTRLTVL.

CDR3 residues: CASSTTGGGSGNTIYF. The CDR3, as DNA: TGTGCCAGCAGCACCACAGGGGGCGGTTCTGGAAACACCATATATTTT. The chain couples TRBV9 to TRBJ1-3; 9 positions match TRBD1. Germline CDR1 and CDR2: SGDLS and YYNGEE. There are 16 residues in the CDR3. V gave up 4 bases and J gave up 1 base; unmatched junction bases: 6.

This clone was seen just once. The chain joins TRBV29-1 to TRBJ1-3; 8 nucleotides align to TRBD1. Trimming cost V 5 bases and J 0 bases; bases outside gene matches: 9. Germline V gene sequence: CDR1 SQVTM, CDR2 ANQGSEA. CDR3 length equals 16 residues. The CDR3 nucleotides read TGCAGCGTTTGGCAGGGGGCAGTCAACTCTGGAAACACCATATATTTT. This gives the protein CSVWQGAVNSGNTIYF.

The chain has TRBV11-2 and TRBJ2-5, with 10 bases matching TRBD1. Germline CDR1 SGHAT, CDR2 FQNNGV. The CDR3 extends over 12 amino acids. V shed 5 bases, J shed 9 bases, and the junction held 3 bases outside the gene matches. CDR3 DNA: TGTGCCAGCAGCGTCGACAGGGGGCCCCAGTACTTC. The encoded protein is CASSVDRGPQYF. The variable domain in full, completed from reference TRBV11-2 and TRBJ2-5, reads EAGVAQSPRYKIIEKRQSVAFWCNPISGHATLYWYQQILGQGPKLLIQFQNNGVVDDSQLPKDRFSAERLKGVDSTLKIQPAKLEDSAVYLCASSVDRGPQYFGPGTRLLVL.